The 27 T cell receptor beta chains presented below share a single source sample, sequenced in a study of neurological immune-mediated disorders. In TCRdb, the 5' RACE reads were re-called with MiXCR into one record per CDR3 protein. This sample carries about 45,000 distinct CDR3 sequences, about 13% of them seen once, and the ten largest clones take roughly 10%. Time point indicated: longitudinal time-point 3. Material: PBMCs. These receptors came from a young man in good health.

This clonotype has at least ten counts. CDR3 region: CSAKGLAGDDNEQFF. The CDR3 region has the DNA TGCAGTGCTAAGGGACTAGCGGGAGACGACAATGAGCAGTTCTTC. This chain links TRBV20-1 with TRBJ2-1; the match to TRBD2 covers 14 bases. The ends lost 4 bases at V and 5 bases at J; junction bases unmatched: 4. The CDR3 loop spans 15 amino acids. Germline CDR1 reads DFQATT; CDR2 reads SNEGSKA (reference sequence).

Worth noting for this clonotype: A much bigger clone sits one base away, suggesting this may be a read error. The chain carries TRBV20-1 and TRBJ2-7; TRBD2 matches 8 bases. Trimming removed 4 bases from V and 2 bases from J; junction bases left unmatched: 4. The CDR3 covers 13 residues. Germline V CDR1 and CDR2: DFQATT, SNEGSKA (reference sequence). The CDR3 coding sequence is TGCAGTGCTACGCAGGGACTAGCCTACGAGCAGTACTTC. Protein: CSATQGLAYEQYF.

This clonotype was seen ten or more times. The V call is TRBV20-1, the J call TRBJ1-5; D is undetermined. CDR3 length: 15 residues. The V gene's germline CDR1 is DFQATT and CDR2 SNEGSKA (reference sequence). V lost 5 bases to trimming and J lost 2 bases, with 16 bases between them. CDR3 DNA sequence: TGCAGTGCTCGAAACGGGCGAGTGGGCAATCAGCCCCAGCATTTT. Protein sequence: CSARNGRVGNQPQHF.

This clonotype has at least ten counts. The V gene is TRBV6-6, the J gene TRBJ2-5; no clear D. V was cut by 2 bases and J by 2 bases, with 9 bases left in between. The germline gives CDR1 MNHNY, CDR2 SVGAGI (reference sequence). CDR3 length equals 14 residues. CDR3 amino acids: CASSYAVEQETQYF. In nucleotides, the CDR3 is TGTGCCAGCAGTTACGCTGTGGAGCAAGAGACCCAGTACTTC.

This clonotype has at least ten counts. The rearrangement uses TRBV3-1 and TRBJ1-1; D might be TRBD1 (6 bases). There are 14 residues in the CDR3. Per the germline V gene, CDR1 is LGHDT and CDR2 is YNNKEL (reference sequence). V dropped 3 bases and J dropped 1 base, with 9 bases sitting between them. The CDR3 region is CASSQMGQNTEAFF. CDR3 coding DNA: TGTGCCAGCAGCCAGATGGGACAGAACACTGAAGCTTTCTTT.

Many counts were recorded for this clonotype. The gene calls are TRBV6-2 or TRBV6-3 and TRBJ2-3; TRBD2 matches 9 bases. The CDR3 sequence is 16 residues long. J gave up 8 bases and V 6 bases, and 15 bases lay outside the gene matches. The V gene's germline CDR1 is MNHEY and CDR2 SVGEGT. This chain's CDR3 is CASSDIGAGGPGTQYF. DNA of the CDR3: TGTGCCAGCAGCGATATAGGTGCGGGAGGGCCGGGTACGCAGTATTTT.

Remarks on this clonotype: Possible read error: a much larger clone is one base away. The chain couples TRBV29-1 to TRBJ2-5; 9 bases are a match to TRBD2. The germline CDR1 and CDR2 sequences are SQVTM and ANQGSEA. There are 13 residues in the CDR3. CDR3 DNA: TGCAGCGCGGCGGCGGGAGGGCTAGAGACCCGGTACTTC. Translation: CSAAAGGLETRYF. Complete variable domain (other parts from reference TRBV29-1 and TRBJ2-5): SAVISQKPSRDICQRGTSLTIQCQVDSQVTMMFWYRQQPGQSLTLIATANQGSEATYESGFVIDKFPISRPNLTFSTLTVSNMSPEDSSIYLCSAAAGGLETRYFGPGTRLLVL.

In this sample, this clonotype turned up many times. The chain recombines TRBV28 with TRBJ2-7; TRBD1 or TRBD2 may be the D gene (5 bases each). The germline gives CDR1 MDHEN, CDR2 SYDVKM. The CDR3 runs to 14 residues. Trimming shortened V by 8 bases and J by 2 bases, and 16 bases separated the two germline ends. CDR3 coding DNA: TGTGCCAGCGGGGGACCCCAGGAGACCTACGAGCAGTACTTC. Translated, it gives CASGGPQETYEQYF.

This clonotype was counted many times. This rearrangement joins TRBV7-2 to TRBJ2-3; D not resolved. V was trimmed by 1 base and J by 5 bases, leaving 7 bases between them. This CDR3 has 13 residues. The germline CDR1 and CDR2 sequences are SGHTA and FQGNSA. The CDR3 coding sequence is TGTGCCAGCAGCTTAGGCCTCCTAGATACGCAGTATTTT. Translated, it gives CASSLGLLDTQYF.

This clonotype has ten or more counts. The V and J genes are TRBV20-1 and TRBJ1-2, with 9 bases identical to TRBD1. V shed 2 bases and J 2 bases; nucleotides not matched to a gene: 6. CDR1 DFQATT and CDR2 SNEGSKA come from the germline V gene (reference sequence). The CDR3 is 15 amino acids. As DNA, the CDR3 is TGCAGTGCTAGATCTACAGGGGGCGCAAACTATGGCTACACCTTC. Encoded protein: CSARSTGGANYGYTF.

This clonotype was detected only a few times. This chain uses TRBV7-9 with TRBJ2-7, with 8 bases that match TRBD1. The CDR3 is 14 residues long. CDR1 and CDR2 from the germline V gene are SEHNR and FQNEAQ (reference sequence). J gave up 5 bases and V 4 bases, and 7 bases lay outside the gene matches. The CDR3 coding sequence is TGTGCCAGCAGCTATAGACAGGGGCTAAACGAGCAGTACTTC. It specifies CASSYRQGLNEQYF. The variable domain in full, with the rest retrieved from reference TRBV7-9 and TRBJ2-7, is DTGVSQNPRHKITKRGQNVTFRCDPISEHNRLYWYRQTLGQGPEFLTYFQNEAQLEKSRLLSDRFSAERPKGSFSTLEIQRTEQGDSAMYLCASSYRQGLNEQYFGPGTRLTVT.

This clonotype was observed at least ten times. The V and J genes are TRBV5-6 and TRBJ1-4; TRBD1 aligns across 9 bases. J lost 8 bases, V lost 4 bases, and 6 bases had no gene match. CDR3 length: 14 residues. Per the germline V gene, CDR1 is SGHDT and CDR2 is YYEEEE. Here the CDR3 DNA reads TGTGCCAGCAGCCCGGGGACAGGGAAGGAAAAACTGTTTTTT. It specifies CASSPGTGKEKLFF.

The V call is TRBV4-1, the J call TRBJ2-7; 10 nucleotides line up with TRBD2. Germline CDR1 reads MGHRA; CDR2 reads YSYEKL. The junction had 4 bases not matched to a gene; V was cut back by 3 bases and J by 2 bases. The CDR3 runs to 15 residues. The DNA for the CDR3 is TGCGCCAGCAGCCAGAGCGGGAGGGGGGCCTACGAGCAGTACTTC. Its protein product is CASSQSGRGAYEQYF.

This clonotype was found many times. The chain combines TRBV2 with TRBJ2-5; D gene ambiguous. V was cut by 1 base and J by 2 bases, with 8 bases left in between. The CDR3 has 14 residues. Germline assignment: CDR1 SNHLY and CDR2 FYNNEI. The CDR3 nucleotides are TGTGCCAGCAGTGAAGACGTAAAGCAAGAGACCCAGTACTTC. Translating gives CASSEDVKQETQYF.

As concerns this clonotype: At one end, the junction sequence differs from germline, possibly due to a read error. The rearrangement joins TRBV6-1 to TRBJ1-6, with TRBD1 matching 10 bases. Germline V lookup: CDR1 MNHNS, CDR2 SASEGT. The CDR3 runs to 15 residues. The CDR3 region is CASSEETGGKSPLNF. CDR3 in DNA: TGTGCCAGCAGTGAGGAGACAGGGGGCAAATCACCCCTCAACTTT.

The chain employs TRBV28 and TRBJ2-5; 7 bases agree with TRBD2. The CDR3 has 16 amino acids. CDR1 and CDR2 from the germline V gene are MDHEN and SYDVKM. V shed 3 bases, J shed 2 bases, and the junction held 9 bases outside the gene matches. CDR3 nucleotide sequence: TGTGCCAGCAGTTTCTCTATTACTAGCGCACAAGAGACCCAGTACTTC. Its translation is CASSFSITSAQETQYF.

This clonotype was found many times. The chain is built from TRBV7-3 and TRBJ2-2; D is perhaps TRBD2 (6 bases). The CDR3 contains 17 residues. CDR1 is SGHTA, CDR2 FQGTGA, per germline. V gave up 5 bases and J gave up 4 bases, with 20 bases separating them. CDR3 amino acids: CASSHMEGRAGTGELFF. In nucleotides, the CDR3 is TGTGCCAGCAGCCATATGGAGGGCAGGGCGGGCACCGGGGAGCTGTTTTTT.

This clonotype was detected ten times or more. The chain combines TRBV10-3 with TRBJ2-3; 8 bases are shared with TRBD1. The CDR3 sequence is 15 residues long. The trim removed 4 bases at V and 0 bases at J, leaving 3 bases unmatched. Looked up from germline, CDR1 is ENHRY and CDR2 is SYGVKD. CDR3 DNA sequence: TGTGCCATCAGTGCAGGACAGGGAAGCACAGATACGCAGTATTTT. It yields the protein CAISAGQGSTDTQYF.

The rearrangement links TRBV6-9 to TRBJ2-7; D gene ambiguous. The germline gives CDR1 MNHGY, CDR2 SVAAGI. The CDR3 loop spans 10 amino acids. Trimming shortened V by 2 bases and J by 7 bases, and 3 bases separated the two germline ends. The CDR3 nucleotides are TGTGCCAGCAGTTATAGGGAGCAGTACTTC. Translated: CASSYREQYF.

This clonotype has ten or more counts. The chain links TRBV5-1 to TRBJ1-6, with 8 bases fitting TRBD1. This CDR3 is 13 amino acids long. V lost 7 bases, J lost 9 bases, and 6 bases stayed unmatched. Germline V lookup: CDR1 SGHRS, CDR2 YFSETQ. The CDR3 DNA follows: TGCGCCAGCTCAGGACAGGGCAGTTCACCCCTCCACTTT. Its protein product is CASSGQGSSPLHF. The entire variable domain, with the rest obtained from reference TRBV5-1 and TRBJ1-6, is as follows: KAGVTQTPRYLIKTRGQQVTLSCSPISGHRSVSWYQQTPGQGLQFLFEYFSETQRNKGNFPGRFSGRQFSNSRSEMNVSTLELGDSALYLCASSGQGSSPLHFGNGTRLTVT.

This clonotype was seen repeatedly, ten times or more. This chain links TRBV11-2 with TRBJ2-1; 7 nucleotides align to TRBD2. Per the germline V gene, CDR1 is SGHAT and CDR2 is FQNNGV. The CDR3 length is 13 residues. V was clipped by 5 bases and J by 10 bases; unmatched bases: 8. This CDR3 reads CASSPPGGGEQFF. In DNA form, the CDR3 reads TGTGCCAGCAGCCCCCCGGGGGGAGGCGAGCAGTTCTTC.

This clonotype has ten or more counts. The V gene is TRBV5-1, the J gene TRBJ1-3; D may be TRBD1 (6 bases). The ends were cut back, 0 bases at V and 0 bases at J, with 10 bases in the middle. CDR1 is SGHRS and CDR2 is YFSETQ in the germline V gene. This CDR3 comprises 16 residues. CDR3 residues: CASSLEGDNSGNTIYF. The CDR3 nucleotides read TGCGCCAGCAGCTTGGAAGGGGACAACTCTGGAAACACCATATATTTT. Filled out from reference TRBV5-1 and TRBJ1-3, the complete variable domain reads KAGVTQTPRYLIKTRGQQVTLSCSPISGHRSVSWYQQTPGQGLQFLFEYFSETQRNKGNFPGRFSGRQFSNSRSEMNVSTLELGDSALYLCASSLEGDNSGNTIYFGEGSWLTVV.

The sample holds many counts of this clonotype. This rearrangement joins TRBV5-1 to TRBJ2-5; D gene unclear. CDR1 SGHRS and CDR2 YFSETQ come from the germline V gene. The CDR3 has 12 amino acids. Trimming took off 6 bases at V and 3 bases at J, with 9 bases between the two ends. CDR3 region: CASKSVEETQYF. As DNA, the CDR3 is TGCGCCAGCAAATCCGTGGAAGAGACCCAGTACTTC.

In this sample, this clonotype turned up many times. V gene TRBV2 combines with J gene TRBJ2-1; 8 nucleotides agree with TRBD1. CDR1 is SNHLY, CDR2 FYNNEI, per germline. CDR3 length: 15 amino acids. The V gene end was trimmed by 3 bases and the J gene end by 6 bases; junction bases not matched to a gene: 7. CDR3 nucleotide sequence: TGTGCCAGCAGTGATCGGGACAGGTTGGTCAATGAGCAGTTCTTC. Encoded protein: CASSDRDRLVNEQFF.

The table lists this clonotype with many counts. This chain joins TRBV6-1 and TRBJ2-3, with 9 positions matching TRBD2. Germline CDR1 and CDR2: MNHNS and SASEGT. This CDR3 contains 14 residues. Germline trimming cut 6 bases from V and 4 bases from J; bases unmatched to any gene: 5. CDR3 protein: CASSLAGPPDTQYF. The CDR3 region has the DNA TGTGCCAGCAGCCTAGCGGGACCCCCAGATACGCAGTATTTT.

This clonotype was counted at least ten times. This chain joins TRBV5-6 and TRBJ2-5; 8 nucleotides match TRBD1. The CDR3 extends over 13 amino acids. The ends lost 4 bases at V and 5 bases at J; junction bases unmatched: 4. Germline V gene sequence: CDR1 SGHDT, CDR2 YYEEEE. CDR3 in amino acids: CASSPGGRETQYF. CDR3 in DNA: TGTGCCAGCAGCCCAGGGGGCCGGGAGACCCAGTACTTC.

This clonotype has only a few counts. The CDR3 reads CATSAPEGSGLPYEQYF. Written as DNA, the CDR3 is TGTGCCACCAGTGCCCCCGAAGGAAGCGGGCTTCCCTACGAGCAGTACTTC. This sequence joins TRBV24-1 and TRBJ2-7; a possible D gene is TRBD2 (6 bases). Germline assignment: CDR1 KGHDR and CDR2 SFDVKD. Trimming shortened V by 5 bases and J by 2 bases, and 21 bases separated the two germline ends. The CDR3 length is 17 residues.